This record covers a single T cell receptor beta chain. With a J-beta primer mix and a sample-barcoded 5' primer, a second PCR ran 7 to 11 cycles. MiXCR was run by TCRdb on the 5' RACE reads, yielding one entry per CDR3 protein. The data hold 1.5 million to 2 million distinct CDR3 sequences, with over 25% observed a single time. Germline values: CDR1 MNHEY, CDR2 SVGAGI. The CDR3 runs to 15 residues. V shed 5 bases and J shed 0 bases, with 11 bases lying between them. The sample is drawn from a study of blood T cells in healthy people across ages. J is TRBJ1-5 and V is TRBV6-5; D uncertain. The TCR originated in a woman aged 25 to 39 in good health. Sequencing was performed on blood. In DNA form, the CDR3 reads TGTGCCAGCAGTATGGACGGAAATAGCAATCAGCCCCAGCATTTT. Amino acids: CASSMDGNSNQPQHF.